This TCR beta chain was sequenced for a study of control samples from healthy donors and cancer patients. The ends lost 5 bases at V and 4 bases at J; junction bases unmatched: 9. There are 15 residues in the CDR3. Germline V CDR1 and CDR2: SGHRS, YFSETQ. The table came from immunoSEQ multiplex PCR; TCRdb's copy has only in-frame clones and leaves some out. The data show about 80,000 clones, around 80% seen once. The clonotype originates from a man between 60 and 75 years old with head and neck cancer. The V gene is TRBV5-1, the J gene TRBJ2-1; 7 nucleotides align to TRBD1. Material: PBMCs. The CDR3 is CASSKGTDYYNEQFF. For the CDR3, the DNA is TGCGCCAGCAGTAAAGGGACAGACTATTACAATGAGCAGTTCTTC.